This is a list of T cell receptor beta chains from one sample in a study of regulatory T cells in long-lasting Graves disease. TCRdb re-analysed the multiplex PCR reads in MiXCR, keeping a single row per CDR3 protein. Among fewer than 550,000 distinct CDR3 sequences listed, about 22% were seen once. The sample in question was peripheral blood mononuclear cells (PBMCs), obtained when the disease was refractory, from a patient treated with antithyroid drugs. All receptors derive from a female donor with Graves disease. Each CDR3 is given with its conserved first and last residue. The D gene is left open where the match is weak. Size is omitted from some rows. Given values are once, few, many or a class for expanded clones.

v_call: TRBV6-2/TRBV6-3
clone_size: few
d_call: .
j_call: TRBJ2-2
cdr3_nt: TGTGCCAGCAGCCTCCCGCTACCCCTCAACACCGGGGAGCTGTTTTTT
cdr3_aa: CASSLPLPLNTGELFF

v_call: TRBV7-2
clone_size: .
d_call: TRBD1
j_call: TRBJ2-1
cdr3_nt: TGTGCCAGCAGCCTCGGTGGGAACAGGGGTGATGAGCAGTTCTTC
cdr3_aa: CASSLGGNRGDEQFF

v_call: TRBV5-1
clone_size: few
d_call: .
j_call: TRBJ1-1
cdr3_nt: TGCGCCAGCAGAACCCAGGGGACCACTGAAGCTTTCTTT
cdr3_aa: CASRTQGTTEAFF

v_call: TRBV30
clone_size: few
d_call: TRBD1
j_call: TRBJ1-2
cdr3_nt: TGTGCCTGGAGCTTTCGTCAGGGGGTAAATGGCTACACCTTC
cdr3_aa: CAWSFRQGVNGYTF

v_call: TRBV6-1
clone_size: few
d_call: .
j_call: TRBJ2-7
cdr3_nt: TGTGCCAGCAACCAGGACCTCAGCTCCTACGAGCAGTACTTC
cdr3_aa: CASNQDLSSYEQYF

v_call: TRBV15
clone_size: few
d_call: .
j_call: TRBJ1-2
cdr3_nt: TGTGCCACCAGCAGAGATTCTCAGGGTTTTTTTTCCTATGGCTACACCTTC
cdr3_aa: CATSRDSQGFFSYGYTF

v_call: TRBV20-1
clone_size: .
d_call: TRBD1
j_call: TRBJ1-5
cdr3_nt: TGCAGTGCTAGAGAAACAGGGGGTTTAATTTATAGCAATCAGCCCCAGCATTTT
cdr3_aa: CSARETGGLIYSNQPQHF

v_call: TRBV15
clone_size: .
d_call: .
j_call: TRBJ2-7
cdr3_nt: TGTGCCACCAGCAGAGATATCCTAGCTGGCGAGCAGTACTTC
cdr3_aa: CATSRDILAGEQYF

v_call: TRBV7-2
clone_size: few
d_call: .
j_call: TRBJ2-7
cdr3_nt: TGTGCCAGCAGCTTACAAAGGGGGGGAACCCGCGAGCAGTACTTC
cdr3_aa: CASSLQRGGTREQYF

v_call: TRBV4-1
clone_size: .
d_call: .
j_call: TRBJ1-2
cdr3_nt: TGCGCCAGCAGCCAACCCTCGGGACTCTATGGCTACACCTTC
cdr3_aa: CASSQPSGLYGYTF

v_call: TRBV19
clone_size: .
d_call: .
j_call: TRBJ1-6
cdr3_nt: TGTGCCAGTAGTATAGACAGGGTGGTCGTCAATTCACCCCTCCACTTT
cdr3_aa: CASSIDRVVVNSPLHF

v_call: TRBV7-2
clone_size: .
d_call: .
j_call: TRBJ2-1
cdr3_nt: TGTGCCAGCAGCCCGGGACTGGGGAACTACAATGAGCAGTTCTTC
cdr3_aa: CASSPGLGNYNEQFF

v_call: TRBV7-2
clone_size: many
d_call: TRBD2
j_call: TRBJ2-7
cdr3_nt: TGTGCCAGCAGCCGCGCCGCGGGAGCACTCTACGAGCAGTACTTC
cdr3_aa: CASSRAAGALYEQYF

v_call: TRBV20-1
clone_size: .
d_call: TRBD2
j_call: TRBJ2-7
cdr3_nt: TGCAGTGCTGACCCCCTGCCTAGCGGTCCATACGAGCAGTACTTC
cdr3_aa: CSADPLPSGPYEQYF

v_call: TRBV11-2
clone_size: .
d_call: TRBD2
j_call: TRBJ2-1
cdr3_nt: TGTGCCAGCAGCTCCTTAGCGGGAGTGGGGAATGAGCAGTTCTTC
cdr3_aa: CASSSLAGVGNEQFF

v_call: TRBV6-5
clone_size: many
d_call: .
j_call: TRBJ1-2
cdr3_nt: TGTGCCAGCAGTTATGGAGGCGTAGGCTATGGCTACACCTTC
cdr3_aa: CASSYGGVGYGYTF

v_call: TRBV3-1
clone_size: .
d_call: .
j_call: TRBJ1-5
cdr3_nt: TGTGCCAGCAGCCAAGTTCACAGTTCCAATCAGCCCCAGCATTTT
cdr3_aa: CASSQVHSSNQPQHF

v_call: TRBV10-3
clone_size: .
d_call: TRBD1
j_call: TRBJ1-5
cdr3_nt: TGTGCCATCAGTGAGCCCGGGACAGGGGCGAATCAGCCCCAGCATTTT
cdr3_aa: CAISEPGTGANQPQHF

v_call: TRBV3-1
clone_size: .
d_call: .
j_call: TRBJ2-2
cdr3_nt: TGTGCCAGCAGCCAAAGGGACACTAGCTCCGGCGGGGAGCTGTTTTTT
cdr3_aa: CASSQRDTSSGGELFF

v_call: TRBV11-3
clone_size: many
d_call: .
j_call: TRBJ2-2
cdr3_nt: TGTGCCAGCAGCTTTGACCGGAACACCGGGGAGCTGTTTTTT
cdr3_aa: CASSFDRNTGELFF

v_call: TRBV6-2/TRBV6-3
clone_size: many
d_call: TRBD1
j_call: TRBJ2-2
cdr3_nt: TGTGCCAGCCACGGACAGGGTGGAACCGGGGAGCTGTTTTTT
cdr3_aa: CASHGQGGTGELFF

v_call: TRBV5-5
clone_size: .
d_call: .
j_call: TRBJ2-7
cdr3_nt: TGTGCCAGCAGCTTGAGCTGGGGATCCTACGAGCAGTACTTC
cdr3_aa: CASSLSWGSYEQYF

v_call: TRBV27
clone_size: many
d_call: .
j_call: TRBJ1-4
cdr3_nt: TGTGCTCCAAGGCCGGGCGGACATGAAAAACTGTTTTTT
cdr3_aa: CAPRPGGHEKLFF

v_call: TRBV3-1
clone_size: .
d_call: TRBD2
j_call: TRBJ2-7
cdr3_nt: TGTGCCAGCAGCCAAGATCTAGCGGGGGGGCGCCACGAGCAGTACTTC
cdr3_aa: CASSQDLAGGRHEQYF

v_call: TRBV7-2
clone_size: few
d_call: .
j_call: TRBJ1-2
cdr3_nt: TGTGCCAGCAGCTTAGCAGTGTCCTCCGTTAACTATGGCTACACCTTC
cdr3_aa: CASSLAVSSVNYGYTF

v_call: TRBV19
clone_size: few
d_call: .
j_call: TRBJ1-1
cdr3_nt: TGTGCCAGTAGTATGGTTGGGAATACTGAAGCTTTCTTT
cdr3_aa: CASSMVGNTEAFF

v_call: TRBV6-2/TRBV6-3
clone_size: many
d_call: TRBD1
j_call: TRBJ2-7
cdr3_nt: TGTGCCAGCAGTTCCGGGACAGCCGTGAGGAGCTACGAGCAGTACTTC
cdr3_aa: CASSSGTAVRSYEQYF

v_call: TRBV19
clone_size: .
d_call: .
j_call: TRBJ2-7
cdr3_nt: TGTGCCAGTAGTCGTGAGGGTGGGGCAGGTCGGGACGAGCAGTACTTC
cdr3_aa: CASSREGGAGRDEQYF

v_call: TRBV2
clone_size: many
d_call: TRBD1
j_call: TRBJ1-4
cdr3_nt: TGTGCCAGCAGGGGACAGGGTTTTTCGGAAAAACTGTTTTTT
cdr3_aa: CASRGQGFSEKLFF

v_call: TRBV5-1
clone_size: few
d_call: .
j_call: TRBJ1-1
cdr3_nt: TGCGCCAGCTCTCGGGTTATGGACACTGAAGCTTTCTTT
cdr3_aa: CASSRVMDTEAFF

v_call: TRBV6-1
clone_size: .
d_call: TRBD1
j_call: TRBJ2-3
cdr3_nt: TGTGCCAGCAGTGAAGGACAGGGGATCACAGATACGCAGTATTTT
cdr3_aa: CASSEGQGITDTQYF

v_call: TRBV28
clone_size: many
d_call: TRBD1
j_call: TRBJ2-7
cdr3_nt: TGTGCCAGCAATCCCGGACAGGGCCCTTTCGAGCAGTACTTC
cdr3_aa: CASNPGQGPFEQYF

v_call: TRBV7-9
clone_size: few
d_call: TRBD1
j_call: TRBJ2-2
cdr3_nt: TGTGCCAGCAGCGATTTCGGGACAGCGAACACCGGGGAGCTGTTTTTT
cdr3_aa: CASSDFGTANTGELFF

v_call: TRBV24-1
clone_size: many
d_call: TRBD1
j_call: TRBJ2-7
cdr3_nt: TGTGCCACCAGTGAGACCGGGACAGGGGTCTACGAGCAGTACTTC
cdr3_aa: CATSETGTGVYEQYF

v_call: TRBV7-9
clone_size: .
d_call: TRBD2
j_call: TRBJ2-7
cdr3_nt: TGTGCCAGCAGCTCAGTTCGTCGGGGGGTGGTCGACGAGCAGTACTTC
cdr3_aa: CASSSVRRGVVDEQYF